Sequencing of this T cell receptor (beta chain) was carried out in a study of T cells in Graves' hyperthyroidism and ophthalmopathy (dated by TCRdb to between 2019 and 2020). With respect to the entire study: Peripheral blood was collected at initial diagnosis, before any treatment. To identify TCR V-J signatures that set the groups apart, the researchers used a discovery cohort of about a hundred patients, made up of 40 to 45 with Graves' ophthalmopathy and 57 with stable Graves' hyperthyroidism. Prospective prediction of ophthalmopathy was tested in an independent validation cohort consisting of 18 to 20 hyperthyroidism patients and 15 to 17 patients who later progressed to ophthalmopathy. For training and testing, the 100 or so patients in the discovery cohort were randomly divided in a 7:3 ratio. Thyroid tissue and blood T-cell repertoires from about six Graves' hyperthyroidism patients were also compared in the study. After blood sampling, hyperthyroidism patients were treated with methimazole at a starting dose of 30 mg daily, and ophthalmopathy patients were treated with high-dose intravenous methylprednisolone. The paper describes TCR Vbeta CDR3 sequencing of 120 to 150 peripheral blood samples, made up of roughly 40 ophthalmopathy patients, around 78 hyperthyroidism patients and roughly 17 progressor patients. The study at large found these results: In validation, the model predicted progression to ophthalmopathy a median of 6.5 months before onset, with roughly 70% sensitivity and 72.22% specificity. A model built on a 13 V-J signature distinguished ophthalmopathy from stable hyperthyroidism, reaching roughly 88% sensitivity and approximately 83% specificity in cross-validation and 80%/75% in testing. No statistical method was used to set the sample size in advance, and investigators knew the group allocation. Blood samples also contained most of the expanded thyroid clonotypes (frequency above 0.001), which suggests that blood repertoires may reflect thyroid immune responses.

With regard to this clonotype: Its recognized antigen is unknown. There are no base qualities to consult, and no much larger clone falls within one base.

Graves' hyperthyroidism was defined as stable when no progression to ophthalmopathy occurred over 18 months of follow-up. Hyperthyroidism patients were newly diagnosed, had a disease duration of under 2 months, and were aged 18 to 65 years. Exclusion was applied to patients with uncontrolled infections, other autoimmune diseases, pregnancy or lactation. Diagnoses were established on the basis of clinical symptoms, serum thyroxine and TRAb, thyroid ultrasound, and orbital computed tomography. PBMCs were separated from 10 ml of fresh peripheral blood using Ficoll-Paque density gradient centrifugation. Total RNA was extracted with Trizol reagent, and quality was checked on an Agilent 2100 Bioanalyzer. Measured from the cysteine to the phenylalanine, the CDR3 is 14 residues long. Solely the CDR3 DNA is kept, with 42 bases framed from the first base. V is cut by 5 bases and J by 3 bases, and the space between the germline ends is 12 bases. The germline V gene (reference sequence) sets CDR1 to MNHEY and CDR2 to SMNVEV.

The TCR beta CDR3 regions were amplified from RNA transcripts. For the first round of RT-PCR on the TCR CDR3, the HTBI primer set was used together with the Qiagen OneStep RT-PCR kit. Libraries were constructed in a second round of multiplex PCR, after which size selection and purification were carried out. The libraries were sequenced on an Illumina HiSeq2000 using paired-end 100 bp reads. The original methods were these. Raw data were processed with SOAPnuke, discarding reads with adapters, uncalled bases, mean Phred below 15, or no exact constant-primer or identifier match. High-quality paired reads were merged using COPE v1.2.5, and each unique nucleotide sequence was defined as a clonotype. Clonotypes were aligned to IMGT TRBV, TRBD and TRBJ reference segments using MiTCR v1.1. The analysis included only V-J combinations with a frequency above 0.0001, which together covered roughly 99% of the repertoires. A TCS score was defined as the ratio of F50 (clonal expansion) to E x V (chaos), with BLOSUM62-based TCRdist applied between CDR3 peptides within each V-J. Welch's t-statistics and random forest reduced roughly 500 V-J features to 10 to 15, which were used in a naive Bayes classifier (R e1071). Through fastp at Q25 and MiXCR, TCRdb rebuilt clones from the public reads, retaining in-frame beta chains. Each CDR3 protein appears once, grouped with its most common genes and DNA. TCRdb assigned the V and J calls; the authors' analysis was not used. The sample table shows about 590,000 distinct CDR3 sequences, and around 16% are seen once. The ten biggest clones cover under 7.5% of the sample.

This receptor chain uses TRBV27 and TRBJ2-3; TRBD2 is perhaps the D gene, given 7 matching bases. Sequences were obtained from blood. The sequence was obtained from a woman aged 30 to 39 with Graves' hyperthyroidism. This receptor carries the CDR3 CASSGGGLTDTQYF. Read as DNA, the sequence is TGTGCCAGCAGTGGGGGGGGGCTTACAGATACGCAGTATTTT.